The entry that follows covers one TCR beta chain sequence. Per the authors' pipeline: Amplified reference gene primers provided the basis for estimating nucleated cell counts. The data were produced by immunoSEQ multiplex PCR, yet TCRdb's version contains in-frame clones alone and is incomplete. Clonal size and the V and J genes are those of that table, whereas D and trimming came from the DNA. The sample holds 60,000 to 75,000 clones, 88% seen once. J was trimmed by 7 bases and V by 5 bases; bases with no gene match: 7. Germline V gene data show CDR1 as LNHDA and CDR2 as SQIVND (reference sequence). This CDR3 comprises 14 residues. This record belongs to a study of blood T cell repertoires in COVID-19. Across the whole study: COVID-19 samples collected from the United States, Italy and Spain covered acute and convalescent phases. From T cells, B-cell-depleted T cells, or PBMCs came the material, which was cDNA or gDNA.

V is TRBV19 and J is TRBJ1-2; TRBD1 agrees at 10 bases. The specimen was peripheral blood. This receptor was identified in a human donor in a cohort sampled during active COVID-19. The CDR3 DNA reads TGTGCCAGTAGTTTCTTGACAGGGGGCTTTGGCTACACCTTC. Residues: CASSFLTGGFGYTF.